Each of the 25 T cell receptor beta chains below was sequenced from the same sample in a study of T-cell reconstitution after alpha-beta-depleted transplantation in children. Preparing the TCRbeta library involved the use of unique molecular identifiers. Using its own MiXCR run on the PCR reads, TCRdb lists one record per CDR3 protein. This sample has roughly 500,000 distinct CDR3 sequences; approximately 29% occur once, and the top ten carry 2% to 3%. The sequencing here drew on PBMCs from the stem cell graft donor, taken from the stem cell graft. Receptors originate from a human donor who donated a stem cell graft to a child with aplastic anemia.

This clonotype was observed a few times. This chain connects TRBV7-2 to TRBJ2-1; TRBD2 agrees at 7 bases. The V and J ends lost 6 bases and 5 bases, in that order; junction bases with no gene match: 10. The CDR3 runs to 15 residues. Germline values: CDR1 SGHTA, CDR2 FQGNSA. The CDR3: CASSLGLGRDNEQFF. In nucleotides, the CDR3 is TGTGCCAGCAGTTTGGGACTTGGGAGGGACAATGAGCAGTTCTTC. The full variable domain, rest sourced from reference TRBV7-2 and TRBJ2-1, is GAGVSQSPSNKVTEKGKDVELRCDPISGHTALYWYRQSLGQGLEFLIYFQGNSAPDKSGLPSDRFSAERTGGSVSTLTIQRTQQEDSAVYLCASSLGLGRDNEQFFGPGTRLTVL.

This chain uses TRBV20-1 with TRBJ2-1, with 11 bases matching TRBD2. The CDR3 runs 17 residues. V was pared by 1 base and J by 4 bases, with 9 bases of the junction left unmatched. Germline V CDR1 and CDR2: DFQATT, SNEGSKA (reference sequence). In DNA form, the CDR3 reads TGCAGTGCTAGAGGCCCGCCTAGCGGGAGGACTTACAATGAGCAGTTCTTC. It translates to CSARGPPSGRTYNEQFF.

This chain connects TRBV12-3 or TRBV12-4 to TRBJ1-1, with TRBD1 matching 11 bases. The V and J ends lost 6 bases and 5 bases, in that order; junction bases with no gene match: 5. The CDR3 is 14 residues long. CDR3 protein: CASRRTGGQTEAFF. CDR3 bases: TGTGCCAGCAGGAGGACAGGGGGCCAAACTGAAGCTTTCTTT.

The chain joins TRBV4-2 to TRBJ2-5; TRBD2 matches 8 bases. CDR1 is LGHNA and CDR2 is YNFKEQ in the germline V gene. This CDR3 comprises 17 residues. The trim removed 0 bases at V and 7 bases at J, leaving 13 bases unmatched. The CDR3 DNA follows: TGTGCCAGCAGCCAAGAAGGGGTAGCGGGAACCTTCAGGACCCAGTACTTC. Protein sequence: CASSQEGVAGTFRTQYF.

V usage is TRBV27 and J usage is TRBJ2-1, with TRBD2 matching over 8 bases. Germline V CDR1 and CDR2: MNHEY, SMNVEV (reference sequence). The CDR3 length is 13 residues. The V and J ends lost 6 bases and 14 bases, in that order; junction bases with no gene match: 12. The CDR3 sequence is CASRRLASPVEFF. In nucleotides, the CDR3 is TGTGCCAGCAGGCGACTAGCGTCCCCAGTCGAGTTCTTC.

This clonotype was seen a handful of times. The genes are TRBV12-5 and TRBJ2-3; 8 positions match TRBD2. Unmatched junction bases numbered 2, after V lost 2 bases and J lost 4 bases. Germline assignment: CDR1 LGHNT and CDR2 FRNRAP. The length of the CDR3 is 14 residues. The CDR3 region is CASGLMRGADTQYF. The CDR3, as DNA: TGTGCTAGTGGTTTGATGCGGGGGGCAGATACGCAGTATTTT.

This chain joins TRBV20-1 and TRBJ1-2; D is unclear. CDR3 length: 14 amino acids. Germline V gene sequence: CDR1 DFQATT, CDR2 SNEGSKA (reference sequence). V lost 0 bases and J lost 5, with 13 bases in between. CDR3 DNA: TGCAGTGCTAGAGAAGGCAGAACATATTATGGCTACACCTTC. Encoded protein: CSAREGRTYYGYTF.

The chain employs TRBV6-2 or TRBV6-3 and TRBJ2-7; no definite D call. The germline V gene encodes CDR1 MNHEY and CDR2 SVGEGT. V gave up 6 bases and J gave up 5 bases, with 23 bases separating them. The CDR3 is 16 amino acids. CDR3 in amino acids: CASSREARPIYHEQYV. CDR3 DNA sequence: TGTGCCAGCAGCCGCGAGGCCCGGCCTATTTACCACGAGCAGTACGTC.

This clonotype has only a few counts. The chain employs TRBV4-3 and TRBJ2-6, with D tentatively TRBD2 (5 bases). Germline CDR1 is LGHNA and CDR2 is YSLEER. Trimming pared 0 bases from V and 4 bases from J, leaving 13 bases between. This CDR3 spans 17 amino acids. CDR3 sequence: CASSQEDSLGGANVLTF. DNA for the CDR3: TGCGCCAGCAGCCAAGAGGACTCCCTGGGGGGGGCCAACGTCCTGACTTTC.

V and J are TRBV6-1 and TRBJ1-1; weak D call: TRBD1 (6 bases). V was trimmed by 10 bases and J by 0 bases, leaving 12 bases between them. This CDR3 is built from 13 residues. Germline assignment: CDR1 MNHNS and CDR2 SASEGT. Written as DNA, the CDR3 is TGTGCCACCTCGGGACATATGAACACTGAAGCTTTCTTT. This codes for CATSGHMNTEAFF.

Here the CDR3 DNA reads TGTGCCAGCAGATACCGTTTGGCTCCTACTGACAATGAAAAACTGTTTTTT. Protein sequence: CASRYRLAPTDNEKLFF. The chain recombines TRBV27 with TRBJ1-4; no clear D. The germline V gene encodes CDR1 MNHEY and CDR2 SMNVEV (reference sequence). The CDR3 is made up of 17 amino acids. Trimming shortened V by 6 bases and J by 5 bases, and 22 bases separated the two germline ends.

The rearrangement joins TRBV9 to TRBJ2-3; the match to TRBD2 covers 9 bases. Germline lookup yields CDR1 SGDLS and CDR2 YYNGEE. V lost 0 bases, J lost 0 bases, and 5 bases stayed unmatched. The CDR3 loop spans 17 amino acids. The DNA for the CDR3 is TGTGCCAGCAGCGTAGGGGCTAGCGGGATTAGCACAGATACGCAGTATTTT. Amino acids: CASSVGASGISTDTQYF.

The CDR3 DNA sequence: TGTGCCAGCAGCCCCACAGGTTCGGGTAGCCTTTACGAGCAGTACTTC. Translated: CASSPTGSGSLYEQYF. The chain is built from TRBV7-6 and TRBJ2-7; D is possibly TRBD1 (5 bases). In germline, CDR1 is SGHVS, CDR2 FNYEAQ. V shed 5 bases and J shed 4 bases, with 21 bases lying between them. The CDR3 totals 16 residues.

J is TRBJ2-1 and V is TRBV27, with D possibly being TRBD2 (6 bases). The germline V gene encodes CDR1 MNHEY and CDR2 SMNVEV (reference sequence). The CDR3 is 15 amino acids. The V end was cut by 2 bases, the J end by 4 bases, with 12 bases between. CDR3 sequence: CASSLRLALYNEQFF. CDR3 nucleotide sequence: TGTGCCAGCAGTTTACGGCTAGCGCTGTACAATGAGCAGTTCTTC.

The chain couples TRBV2 to TRBJ2-7, with 7 nucleotides matching TRBD2. The CDR3 is 13 residues long. V gave up 3 bases and J gave up 3 bases; unmatched junction bases: 2. The germline gives CDR1 SNHLY, CDR2 FYNNEI. This chain's CDR3 is CASSDLADYEQYV. The CDR3 DNA follows: TGTGCCAGCAGTGATCTAGCGGACTACGAGCAGTACGTC.

The chain links TRBV5-1 to TRBJ2-2, with D perhaps TRBD2 (6 bases). The V and J ends lost 6 bases and 4 bases respectively, with 10 bases between them. The CDR3 has 13 amino acids. Per germline, CDR1 SGHRS and CDR2 YFSETQ. The CDR3 loop reads CASMEGSTGELFF. CDR3 in DNA: TGCGCCAGCATGGAGGGATCCACCGGGGAGCTGTTTTTT.

The chain carries TRBV6-1 and TRBJ1-2; TRBD1 aligns across 8 bases. The V gene end was trimmed by 5 bases and the J gene end by 4 bases; junction bases not matched to a gene: 15. Germline values: CDR1 MNHNS, CDR2 SASEGT. There are 17 residues in the CDR3. The chain's CDR3 is CASSQLKRDRQSYGYTF. CDR3 bases: TGTGCCAGCAGTCAGCTCAAGAGGGACAGGCAATCCTATGGCTACACCTTC.

The chain is built from TRBV13 and TRBJ2-5; 8 nucleotides agree with TRBD2. The CDR3 is 17 residues long. CDR1 and CDR2 (germline): PRHDT, FYEKMQ (reference sequence). After removal of 5 bases from V and 2 bases from J, the junction contained 13 bases not matched to a gene. This CDR3 reads CASSPGMVAGYQETQYF. The CDR3 coding sequence is TGTGCCAGCAGCCCCGGGATGGTAGCGGGATATCAAGAGACCCAGTACTTC.

This clonotype was seen more than once but under ten times. The chain joins TRBV5-5 to TRBJ2-3; D is uncertain. V lost 1 base and J 2 bases, leaving 14 bases between the germline ends. This CDR3 is built from 16 residues. The germline V gene encodes CDR1 SGHKS and CDR2 YYEKEE (reference sequence). The CDR3 spells CASSLSLGGNTDTQYF. The CDR3 DNA sequence: TGTGCCAGCAGCTTGTCTCTTGGCGGCAACACAGATACGCAGTATTTT.

This clonotype was picked up a small number of times. The V gene is TRBV18, the J gene TRBJ2-5; no definite D call. CDR3 length: 14 amino acids. Germline V gene data show CDR1 as KGHSH and CDR2 as LQKENI. V was clipped by 0 bases and J by 0 bases, with 5 bases between them. The CDR3 loop is CASSPPGYQETQYF. DNA for the CDR3: TGTGCCAGCTCACCACCAGGGTACCAAGAGACCCAGTACTTC.

This clonotype occurred a few times. The chain joins TRBV29-1 to TRBJ2-7; D unclear. V lost 4 bases and J 5 bases, leaving 6 bases between the germline ends. Germline values: CDR1 SQVTM, CDR2 ANQGSEA. The CDR3 runs to 10 residues. CDR3 DNA: TGCAGCGTTGGGAGCCACGAGCAGTACTTC. Translated: CSVGSHEQYF.

This chain connects TRBV9 to TRBJ2-5, with 13 positions matching TRBD2. V shed 0 bases, J shed 9 bases, and the junction held 17 bases outside the gene matches. This CDR3 region has 19 residues. In germline, CDR1 is SGDLS, CDR2 YYNGEE. The CDR3 loop is CASSVAGTSGISVGSSQYF. CDR3 DNA: TGTGCCAGCAGCGTAGCCGGGACTAGCGGGATCAGTGTCGGGTCGTCCCAGTACTTC.

The V call is TRBV11-3, the J call TRBJ1-6, with 8 bases matching TRBD1. V shed 5 bases, J shed 10 bases, and the junction held 7 bases outside the gene matches. The CDR3 has 14 amino acids. In germline, CDR1 is SGHNT, CDR2 YENEEA. CDR3 sequence (DNA): TGTGCCAGCAGCACGGACAGGGCTTGGTCACCCCTCCACTTT. This translates into CASSTDRAWSPLHF.

The genes are TRBV9 and TRBJ2-3; 11 bases match TRBD2. The CDR3 contains 17 residues. Germline CDR1 reads SGDLS; CDR2 reads YYNGEE. V trimming: 3 bases; J trimming: 3 bases; junction bases outside the gene matches: 9. The CDR3 region has the DNA TGTGCCAGCAGCGCCTCTGGTAGCGGGAGGGAAACAGATACGCAGTATTTT. Amino acids: CASSASGSGRETDTQYF.

The CDR3 nucleotides read TGTGCCAGCCGGGGCTATCGGGAGACCCAGTACTTC. It encodes CASRGYRETQYF. The chain joins TRBV18 to TRBJ2-5, with D perhaps assigned TRBD1 or TRBD2 (5 bases each). Germline values: CDR1 KGHSH, CDR2 LQKENI. V was trimmed by 8 bases and J by 5 bases, leaving 12 bases between them. CDR3 length: 12 amino acids.